The text below deals with one T cell receptor beta chain. Profiling relied on immunoSEQ multiplex PCR, and the TCRdb table lists in-frame clones only, not all of them. The sample consists of about 730,000 clones, approximately 85% of them appearing once. Trimming pared 5 bases from V and 1 base from J, leaving 11 bases between. Germline V CDR1 and CDR2: SGHTA, FQGNSA. There are 14 residues in the CDR3. The sample is drawn from a study of shared T cell receptors in the human thymus. These same data were also listed under a study on human thymus T cells.

V is TRBV7-2 and J is TRBJ1-1, with D possibly TRBD1 on 6 matching bases. Sequenced material: thymocytes. The source is a girl under three years old with a congenital heart defect. For the CDR3, the DNA is TGTGCCAGCAGCACGCAGGGACAGAACACTGAAGCTTTCTTT. It specifies CASSTQGQNTEAFF.